This T cell receptor (beta chain) was captured by sequencing in a study of tumor-infiltrating lymphocytes in localized non-small cell lung cancer (dated by TCRdb to about 2021). Regarding the research as a whole: Several histologies were represented in the cohort, which also included both smokers and never-smokers as well as patients whose samples were collected after neoadjuvant chemotherapy. From each patient came resected tumor tissue plus uninvolved lung tissue from that same patient, and the uninvolved lung tissue was described as non-adjacent to the tumor. Alongside flow cytometry, multiplex immunofluorescence, RNA-seq, exome sequencing and proteomics, TCR sequencing was applied to the same patients as one of several integrated assays. The overall ICON cohort was composed of under 190 surgical patients with localized non-small cell lung cancer whose tumors were resected. A total of around 50 patients were included in the paired tumor versus uninvolved lung comparison of immunoSEQ T-cell fraction. What the authors observed across the whole study: Because different assays used different pieces of the same tissue, technical variation could not be distinguished from intratumor heterogeneity. Since assay coverage differed from patient to patient depending on how much tissue was available, TCR sequencing was done for only a subset of the cohort. TCRbeta sequencing supported higher T cell infiltration in tumors than in uninvolved lung tissue, consistent with immunofluorescence CD3 counts. The TCR-derived T-cell fraction showed no difference between the flow cytometry-defined immunotypes IM1 (good prognosis) and IM2 (poor prognosis).

The first patient joined ICON in 2016, and enrollment wrapped up when the last patient was enrolled in 2018. In a subcohort of 60 to 85 patients, fresh tumor and matched uninvolved tissue were collected for in-depth immune analyses, with TCR sequencing among those analyses. No cell sorting was done, and TCR sequencing was instead run on DNA isolated from bulk tissue. In regard to this clone: Its recognized antigen is unknown. No much larger clone exists at a distance of one base, and base qualities are not known.

The T-cell fraction in tumor and uninvolved lung tissue was provided by TCR sequencing with the immunoSEQ assay. On the authors' methods: For survival analysis, patients were divided into high (upper tertile) and low (lower two tertiles) T-cell fraction groups, which were compared by log-rank test. A signed-rank test was used to check for differences in T-cell fraction between paired tumor and uninvolved lung. What TCRdb holds here is the immuneACCESS table cut down to in-frame rearrangements. Part of the clones is not present; checked against another copy, under half of the missing clones reflect an unresolved V gene, and the others are unexplained. V, J and clone size are those of that table, while D and trimming were read from the DNA. Here the sample has about 12,000 clones; about three quarters occur a single time. Jointly, the top ten make up 17% of the sample. The TCR originated in a human donor with non-small cell lung cancer. The sequenced sample was uninvolved lung tissue not adjacent to the tumor.

The DNA reads as follows: TGTGCCAGCAGCTTATCCTGGGAAGAGACCCAGTACTTC. Translated, it reads CASSLSWEETQYF. In this chain, TRBV7-9 is recombined with TRBJ2-5; the D gene remains uncertain. From its cysteine to its phenylalanine, the CDR3 spans 13 amino acids. The entry retains the CDR3 DNA only, 39 bases that are in frame from base 1. The germline V gene (reference sequence) yields SEHNR for CDR1 and FQNEAQ for CDR2. V loses 2 bases, J loses 3 bases, and the germline ends lie 7 bases apart.